This entry describes one T cell receptor beta chain. The antigen is unknown. Mismatch with germline at one junction end may stem from a read error. This entry comes from a study of blood T cells in healthy people across ages. Study-level points and caveats: Bulk PBMC profiling left naive and antigen-experienced comparisons inconclusive. Versus aged donors, long-lived donors had higher diversity and more naive CD4+ cells.

Then a second PCR, running about 6 to 11 cycles, was carried out with a sample-barcoded 5' primer and a J-beta primer mix. Each cDNA was tagged by a template-switch adaptor containing 12 random nucleotides. From the 5' RACE reads, TCRdb called clonotypes with MiXCR, one entry per CDR3 protein. The sample yields more than 1 million distinct CDR3 sequences, 45% seen once. Germline V gene data show CDR1 as SEHNR and CDR2 as FQNEAQ (reference sequence). This CDR3 comprises 11 residues. Sequencing was done on a sample of blood. The sequence came from a woman aged 55 to 70 in good health. The chain joins TRBV7-9 to TRBJ2-1; D is unclear. CDR3 residues: CASSSNNGQFF. CDR3 sequence (DNA): TGTGCCAGCAGCTCGAATAATGGGCAGTTCTTC.